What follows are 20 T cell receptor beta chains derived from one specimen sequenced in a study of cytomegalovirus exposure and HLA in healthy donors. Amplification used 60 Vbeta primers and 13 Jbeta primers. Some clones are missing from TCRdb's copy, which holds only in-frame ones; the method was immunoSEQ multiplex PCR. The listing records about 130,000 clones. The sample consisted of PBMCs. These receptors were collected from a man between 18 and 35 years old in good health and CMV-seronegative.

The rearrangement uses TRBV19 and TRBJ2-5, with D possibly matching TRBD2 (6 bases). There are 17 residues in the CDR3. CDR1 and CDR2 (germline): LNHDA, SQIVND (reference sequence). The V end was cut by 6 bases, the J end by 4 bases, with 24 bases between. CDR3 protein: CASSRTGGTPRGETQYF. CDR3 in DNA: TGTGCCAGTAGCCGAACAGGAGGGACTCCACGAGGAGAGACCCAGTACTTC. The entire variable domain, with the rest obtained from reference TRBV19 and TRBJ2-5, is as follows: DGGITQSPKYLFRKEGQNVTLSCEQNLNHDAMYWYRQDPGQGLRLIYYSQIVNDFQKGDIAEGYSVSREKKESFPLTVTSAQKNPTAFYLCASSRTGGTPRGETQYFGPGTRLLVL.

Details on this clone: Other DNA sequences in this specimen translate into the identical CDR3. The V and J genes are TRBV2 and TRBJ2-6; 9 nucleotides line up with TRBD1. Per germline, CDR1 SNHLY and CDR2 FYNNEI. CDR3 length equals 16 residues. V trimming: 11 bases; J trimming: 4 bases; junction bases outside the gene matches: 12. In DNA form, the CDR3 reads TGTGCCCCCTCCGGGACAGGGAGCACCGGGGCCAACGTCCTGACTTTC. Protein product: CAPSGTGSTGANVLTF.

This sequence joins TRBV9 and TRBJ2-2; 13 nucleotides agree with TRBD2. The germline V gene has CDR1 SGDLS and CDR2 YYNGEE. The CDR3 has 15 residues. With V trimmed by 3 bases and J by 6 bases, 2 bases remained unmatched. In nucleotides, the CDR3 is TGTGCCAGCAGCGCCGGACTAGCGGGGGCCGGGGAGCTGTTTTTT. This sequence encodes CASSAGLAGAGELFF.

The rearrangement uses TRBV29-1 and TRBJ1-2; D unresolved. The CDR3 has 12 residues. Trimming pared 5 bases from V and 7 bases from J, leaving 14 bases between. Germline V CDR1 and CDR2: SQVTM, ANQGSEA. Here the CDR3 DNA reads TGCAGCGTTAACGGCCAGGCGACTGGCTACACCTTC. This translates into CSVNGQATGYTF.

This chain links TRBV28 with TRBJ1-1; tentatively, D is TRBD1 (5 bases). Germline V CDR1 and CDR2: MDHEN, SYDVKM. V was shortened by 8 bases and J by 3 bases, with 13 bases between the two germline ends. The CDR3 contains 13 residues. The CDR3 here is CASGRGVDTEAFF. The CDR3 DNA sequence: TGTGCCAGCGGACGGGGGGTAGACACTGAAGCTTTCTTT.

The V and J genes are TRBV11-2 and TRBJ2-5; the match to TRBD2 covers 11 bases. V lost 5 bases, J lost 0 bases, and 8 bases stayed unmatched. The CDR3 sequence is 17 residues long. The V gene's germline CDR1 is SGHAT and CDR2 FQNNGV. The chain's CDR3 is CASSQGLAVTYQETQYF. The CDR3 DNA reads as TGTGCCAGCAGCCAGGGACTAGCGGTCACGTACCAAGAGACCCAGTACTTC.

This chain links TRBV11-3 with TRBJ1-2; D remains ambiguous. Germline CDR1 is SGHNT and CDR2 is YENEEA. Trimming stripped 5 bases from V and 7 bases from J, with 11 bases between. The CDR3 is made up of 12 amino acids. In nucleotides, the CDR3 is TGTGCCAGCAGCCTTAAGCGCGTTGGCTACACCTTC. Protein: CASSLKRVGYTF. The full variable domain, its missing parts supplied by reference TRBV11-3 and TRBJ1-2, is EAGVVQSPRYKIIEKKQPVAFWCNPISGHNTLYWYLQNLGQGPELLIRYENEEAVDDSQLPKDRFSAERLKGVDSTLKIQPAELGDSAVYLCASSLKRVGYTFGSGTRLTVV.

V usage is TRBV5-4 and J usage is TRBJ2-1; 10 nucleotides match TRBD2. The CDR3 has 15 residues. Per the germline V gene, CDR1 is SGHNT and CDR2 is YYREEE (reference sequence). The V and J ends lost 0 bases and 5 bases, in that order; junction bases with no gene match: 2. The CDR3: CASSLVGLADNEQFF. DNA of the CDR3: TGTGCCAGCAGCTTGGTTGGACTAGCGGACAATGAGCAGTTCTTC.

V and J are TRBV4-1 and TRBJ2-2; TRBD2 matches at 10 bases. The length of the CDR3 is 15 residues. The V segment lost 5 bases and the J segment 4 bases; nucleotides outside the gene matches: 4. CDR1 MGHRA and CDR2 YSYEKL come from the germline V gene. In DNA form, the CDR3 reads TGCGCCAGCAGCGTGAGCGGGGGGGTCACCGGGGAGCTGTTTTTT. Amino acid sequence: CASSVSGGVTGELFF.

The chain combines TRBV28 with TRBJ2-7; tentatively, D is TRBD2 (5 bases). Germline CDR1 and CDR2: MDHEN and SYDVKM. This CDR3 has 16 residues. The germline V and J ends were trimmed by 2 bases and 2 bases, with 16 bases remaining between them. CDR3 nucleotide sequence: TGTGCCAGCAGTTTAGGAGGTCGGCCAAACCCCTACGAGCAGTACTTC. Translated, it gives CASSLGGRPNPYEQYF.

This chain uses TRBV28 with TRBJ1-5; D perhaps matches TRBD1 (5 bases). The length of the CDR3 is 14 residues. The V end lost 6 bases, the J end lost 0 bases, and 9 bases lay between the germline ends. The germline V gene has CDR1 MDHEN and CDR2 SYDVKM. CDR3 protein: CASSPGGSNQPQHF. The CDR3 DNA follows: TGTGCCAGCAGCCCGGGGGGTAGCAATCAGCCCCAGCATTTT.

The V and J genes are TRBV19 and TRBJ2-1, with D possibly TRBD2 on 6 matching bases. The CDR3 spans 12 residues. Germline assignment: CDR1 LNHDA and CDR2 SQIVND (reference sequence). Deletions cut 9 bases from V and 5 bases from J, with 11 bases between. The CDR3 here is CASLRENNEQFF. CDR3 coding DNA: TGTGCCAGCTTACGGGAGAACAATGAGCAGTTCTTC.

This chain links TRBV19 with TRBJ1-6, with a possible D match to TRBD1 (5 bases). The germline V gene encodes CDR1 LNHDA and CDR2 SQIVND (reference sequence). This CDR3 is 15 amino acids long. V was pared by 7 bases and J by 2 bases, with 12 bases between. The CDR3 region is CASTMGGAYNSPLHF. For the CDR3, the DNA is TGTGCCAGTACCATGGGGGGAGCCTATAATTCACCCCTCCACTTT.

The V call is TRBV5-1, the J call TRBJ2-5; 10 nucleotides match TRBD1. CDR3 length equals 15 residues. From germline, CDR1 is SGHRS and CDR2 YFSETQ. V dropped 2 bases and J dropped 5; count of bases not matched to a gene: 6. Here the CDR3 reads CASSLGGQGGETQYF. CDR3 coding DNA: TGCGCCAGCAGCTTAGGTGGACAGGGGGGGGAGACCCAGTACTTC.

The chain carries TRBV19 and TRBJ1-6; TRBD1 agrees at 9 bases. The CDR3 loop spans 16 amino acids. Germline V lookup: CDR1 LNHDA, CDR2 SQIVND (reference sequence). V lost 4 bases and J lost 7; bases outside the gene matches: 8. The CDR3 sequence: CASSNGTGRRNSPLHF. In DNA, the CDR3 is TGTGCCAGTAGTAACGGGACAGGGCGGAGGAATTCACCCCTCCACTTT.

This CDR3 reads CASSQGHQPQHF. The CDR3 DNA reads TGTGCCAGCAGCCAGGGGCATCAGCCCCAGCATTTT. The chain combines TRBV7-9 with TRBJ1-5; D is perhaps TRBD1 (6 bases). Germline V CDR1 and CDR2: SEHNR, FQNEAQ (reference sequence). The CDR3 consists of 12 residues. V lost 5 bases and J lost 5, with 7 bases in between. Full variable domain (remainder filled in from reference TRBV7-9 and TRBJ1-5): DTGVSQNPRHKITKRGQNVTFRCDPISEHNRLYWYRQTLGQGPEFLTYFQNEAQLEKSRLLSDRFSAERPKGSFSTLEIQRTEQGDSAMYLCASSQGHQPQHFGDGTRLSIL.

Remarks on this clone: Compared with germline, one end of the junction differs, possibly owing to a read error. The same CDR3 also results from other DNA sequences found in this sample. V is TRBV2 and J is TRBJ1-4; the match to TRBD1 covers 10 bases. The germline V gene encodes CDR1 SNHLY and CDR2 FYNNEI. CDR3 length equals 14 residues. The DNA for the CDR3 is TGCGCCAGCAAGGGACAGGGGAATAATGAAAAACTGTTTTTT. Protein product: CASKGQGNNEKLFF.

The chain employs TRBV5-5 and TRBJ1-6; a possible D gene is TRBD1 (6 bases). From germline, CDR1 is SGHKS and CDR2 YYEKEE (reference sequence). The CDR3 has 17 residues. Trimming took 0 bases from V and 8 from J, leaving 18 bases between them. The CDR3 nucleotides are TGTGCCAGCAGCTTGGTTTCCCAGGGGACCCTCGATTCACCCCTCCACTTT. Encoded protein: CASSLVSQGTLDSPLHF.

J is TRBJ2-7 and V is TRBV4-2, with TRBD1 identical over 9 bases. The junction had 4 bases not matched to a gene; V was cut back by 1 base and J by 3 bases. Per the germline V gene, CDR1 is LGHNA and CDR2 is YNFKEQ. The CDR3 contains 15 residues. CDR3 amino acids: CASSQVDRGNYEQYF. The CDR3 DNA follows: TGTGCCAGCAGCCAAGTCGACAGGGGGAACTACGAGCAGTACTTC.

This chain's CDR3 is CATTGTSGVGEQYF. CDR3 in DNA: TGTGCCACCACTGGGACTAGCGGAGTGGGCGAGCAGTACTTC. The gene calls are TRBV28 and TRBJ2-7; 11 positions match TRBD2. J gave up 6 bases and V 10 bases, and 11 bases lay outside the gene matches. Germline V gene sequence: CDR1 MDHEN, CDR2 SYDVKM. The CDR3 contains 14 residues. The whole variable domain, filled in from reference TRBV28 and TRBJ2-7, reads DVKVTQSSRYLVKRTGEKVFLECVQDMDHENMFWYRQDPGLGLRLIYFSYDVKMKEKGDIPEGYSVSREKKERFSLILESASTNQTSMYLCATTGTSGVGEQYFGPGTRLTVT.